This T cell receptor (beta chain) comes out of a study of cytomegalovirus exposure and HLA in healthy donors. About the research overall: A prior analysis found 117 million unique TCR beta sequences from roughly 180 million T cells. Findings of the study overall: Among immune exposure information, only CMV serostatus was available.

The CDR3 is 14 amino acids. The V gene end was trimmed by 6 bases and the J gene end by 4 bases; junction bases not matched to a gene: 5. From germline, CDR1 is SQVTM and CDR2 ANQGSEA. The PCR employed 60 Vbeta primers together with 13 Jbeta primers. Profiled with immunoSEQ multiplex PCR; TCRdb holds only in-frame clones, not every one. Here the sample spans some 150,000 clones, about 78% being singletons. Remarks on this clone: As yet, its antigen is unknown.

The J gene is TRBJ2-3, the V gene TRBV29-1; 12 nucleotides align to TRBD1. Input material: PBMCs. The sequence came from a male donor in good health and CMV-seronegative. CDR3 region: CSVGGQGAADTQYF. CDR3 in DNA: TGCAGCGTCGGGGGACAGGGGGCCGCAGATACGCAGTATTTT.